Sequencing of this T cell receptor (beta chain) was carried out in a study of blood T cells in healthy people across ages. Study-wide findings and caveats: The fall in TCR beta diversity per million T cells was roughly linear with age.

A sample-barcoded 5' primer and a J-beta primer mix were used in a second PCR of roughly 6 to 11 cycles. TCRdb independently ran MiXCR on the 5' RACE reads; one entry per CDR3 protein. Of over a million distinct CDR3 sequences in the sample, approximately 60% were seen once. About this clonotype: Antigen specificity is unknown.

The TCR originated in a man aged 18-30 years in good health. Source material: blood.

The CDR3 DNA reads as TGCGCCAGCAGCTCGTACAGGGGTCGTGGAGACGAGCAGTACTTC. Encoded protein: CASSSYRGRGDEQYF. This rearrangement joins TRBV5-1 to TRBJ2-7; 7 bases agree with TRBD1. Germline-derived CDR1 and CDR2 are SGHRS and YFSETQ. V shed 3 bases, J shed 5 bases, and the junction held 11 bases outside the gene matches. The CDR3 extends over 15 amino acids.